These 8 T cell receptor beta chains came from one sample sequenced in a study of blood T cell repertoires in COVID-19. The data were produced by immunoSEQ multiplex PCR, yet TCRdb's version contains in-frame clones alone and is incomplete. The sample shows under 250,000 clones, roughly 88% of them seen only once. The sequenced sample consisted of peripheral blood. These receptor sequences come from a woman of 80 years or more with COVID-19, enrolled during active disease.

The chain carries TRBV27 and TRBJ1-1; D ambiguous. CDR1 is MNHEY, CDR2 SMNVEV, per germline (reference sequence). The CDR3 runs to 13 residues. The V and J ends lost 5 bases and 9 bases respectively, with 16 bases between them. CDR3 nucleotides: TGTGCCAGCAGTACCGGCGGGGTTTTCCAAGCTTTCTTT. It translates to CASSTGGVFQAFF.

The CDR3: CAWSCKGHSHQPQHF. CDR3 coding DNA: TGTGCCTGGAGCTGTAAAGGACACTCACATCAGCCCCAGCATTTT. The chain combines TRBV30 with TRBJ1-5; TRBD1 is a possible D gene (5 bases). V gave up 3 bases and J gave up 5 bases, with 17 bases separating them. The germline V gene encodes CDR1 GTSNPN and CDR2 SVGIG (reference sequence). The CDR3 totals 15 residues.

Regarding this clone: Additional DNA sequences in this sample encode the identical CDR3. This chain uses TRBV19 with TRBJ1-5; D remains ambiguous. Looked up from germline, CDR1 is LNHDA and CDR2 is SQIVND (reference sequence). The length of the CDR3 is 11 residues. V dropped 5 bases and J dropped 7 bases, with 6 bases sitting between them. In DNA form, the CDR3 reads TGTGCCAGTAGTTCGGGACAGCCCCAGCATTTT. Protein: CASSSGQPQHF.

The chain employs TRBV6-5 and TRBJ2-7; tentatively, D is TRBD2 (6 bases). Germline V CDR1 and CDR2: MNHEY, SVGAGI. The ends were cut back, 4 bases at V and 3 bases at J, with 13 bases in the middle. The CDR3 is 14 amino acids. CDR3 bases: TGTGCCAGCAGTTCCCGCGGGGTTGGCTACGAGCAGTACTTC. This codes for CASSSRGVGYEQYF.

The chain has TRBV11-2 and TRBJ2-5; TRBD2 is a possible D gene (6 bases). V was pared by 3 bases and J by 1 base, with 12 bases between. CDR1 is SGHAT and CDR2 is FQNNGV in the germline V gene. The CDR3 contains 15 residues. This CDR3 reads CASSFGGTVQETQYF. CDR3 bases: TGTGCCAGCAGCTTTGGGGGGACGGTCCAAGAGACCCAGTACTTC. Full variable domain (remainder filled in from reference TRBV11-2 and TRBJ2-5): EAGVAQSPRYKIIEKRQSVAFWCNPISGHATLYWYQQILGQGPKLLIQFQNNGVVDDSQLPKDRFSAERLKGVDSTLKIQPAKLEDSAVYLCASSFGGTVQETQYFGPGTRLLVL.

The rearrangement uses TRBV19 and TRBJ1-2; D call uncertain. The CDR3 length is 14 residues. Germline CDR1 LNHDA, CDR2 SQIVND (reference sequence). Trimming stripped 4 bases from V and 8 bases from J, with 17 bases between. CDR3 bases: TGTGCCAGTAGTACCGCCCTCGGGTATGGAGGCTACACCTTC. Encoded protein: CASSTALGYGGYTF.

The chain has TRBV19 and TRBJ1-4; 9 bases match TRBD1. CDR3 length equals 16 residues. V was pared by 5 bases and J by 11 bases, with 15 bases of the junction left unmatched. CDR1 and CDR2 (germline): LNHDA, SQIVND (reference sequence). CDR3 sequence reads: CASSALSGQGFGKLFF. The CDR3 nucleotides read TGTGCCAGTAGTGCCCTTTCTGGACAGGGGTTTGGTAAACTGTTTTTT. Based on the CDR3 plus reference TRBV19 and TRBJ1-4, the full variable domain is DGGITQSPKYLFRKEGQNVTLSCEQNLNHDAMYWYRQDPGQGLRLIYYSQIVNDFQKGDIAEGYSVSREKKESFPLTVTSAQKNPTAFYLCASSALSGQGFGKLFFGSGTQLSVL.

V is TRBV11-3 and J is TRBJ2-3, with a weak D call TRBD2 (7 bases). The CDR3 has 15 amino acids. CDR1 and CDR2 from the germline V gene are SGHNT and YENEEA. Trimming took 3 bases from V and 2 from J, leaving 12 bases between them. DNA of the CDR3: TGTGCCAGCAGCTTGGGGGAGGGGGACACAGATACGCAGTATTTT. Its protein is CASSLGEGDTDTQYF.